This T cell receptor beta chain emerged from a study of blood T cell repertoires in COVID-19. Per the authors' pipeline: Researchers report that nucleated cell counts were estimated from reference gene primer amplification. Here immunoSEQ multiplex PCR was the method, and the copy in TCRdb shows in-frame clones only, minus some. That table supplies the V and J calls and clone size; D and trimming were determined from the DNA. The sample has tens of thousands of clones, approximately 70% seen once. The germline V gene has CDR1 MGHRA and CDR2 YSYEKL. This CDR3 is built from 16 residues. The V gene end was trimmed by 3 bases and the J gene end by 4 bases; junction bases not matched to a gene: 11.

The specimen sequenced was peripheral blood. The chain uses TRBV4-1 and TRBJ2-7; TRBD1 matches at 8 bases. This receptor was taken from a woman aged 70 to 79 with acute or convalescent COVID-19. The CDR3 loop reads CASSHATYRGAYEQYF. Written as DNA, the CDR3 is TGCGCCAGCAGCCATGCGACTTACAGGGGGGCGTACGAGCAGTACTTC.